The 18 T cell receptor beta chains given below trace back to one sample, sequenced in a study of T cells in women clearing cervical HPV infection. Here immunoSEQ multiplex PCR was the method, and the copy in TCRdb shows in-frame clones only, minus some. This sample's table reports around 30,000 clones. Input material: blood buffy coat. All receptors come from a woman aged 18 to 69 with a cervical HPV16 infection that either progressed to CIN3+ or cleared (not recorded which).

Remarks on this clone: The read halts 3 residues ahead of the CDR3 end, with the missing end drawn from the germline J gene. V and J are TRBV30 and TRBJ1-1, with D unresolved. The CDR3 has 12 amino acids. The germline CDR1 and CDR2 sequences are GTSNPN and SVGIG (reference sequence). The CDR3 loop reads CAWKRVSETAFF. The sequenced part of the CDR3 DNA is TGTGCCTGGAAAAGGGTGTCAGAGACC.

Details on this clone: The CDR3 extends 3 residues past the end of the read, so its final part is completed from the germline J gene. The rearrangement joins TRBV12-3 or TRBV12-4 to TRBJ1-2; TRBD1 agrees at 8 bases. This CDR3 contains 14 residues. CDR3 loop: CASSPGTGRLGYTF. The covered CDR3 bases are TGTGCCAGCAGCCCGGGGACAGGCCGCTTAGGC.

Notes on this clone: Coverage ceases 3 residues before the CDR3 finishes, and the germline J gene fills in the end. This chain links TRBV6-2 or TRBV6-3 with TRBJ1-1, with 9 bases identical to TRBD1. The V gene's germline CDR1 is MNHEY and CDR2 SVGEGT. Germline trimming cut 7 bases from V and 6 bases from J; bases unmatched to any gene: 6. This CDR3 has 13 amino acids. CDR3 amino acids: CASMAQGAAEAFF. CDR3 DNA, as far as it was read: TGTGCCAGCATGGCACAGGGGGCAGCTGAA.

On this clone itself: Coverage ceases 3 residues before the CDR3 finishes, and the germline J gene fills in the end. The chain employs TRBV19 and TRBJ2-1; 7 bases line up with TRBD2. Germline V gives CDR1 LNHDA, CDR2 SQIVND (reference sequence). This CDR3 is 15 amino acids long. Unmatched junction bases numbered 12, after V lost 5 bases and J lost 8 bases. The CDR3: CASSPGGSKRDEQFF. The covered CDR3 bases are TGTGCCAGTAGTCCTGGCGGGAGTAAAAGGGATGAG.

Notes on this clone: Read sequence stops 3 residues before the CDR3 end, and the germline J gene provides the missing end. This sequence joins TRBV11-3 and TRBJ2-2, with D maybe TRBD1 (5 bases). The CDR3 covers 13 residues. Germline assignment: CDR1 SGHNT and CDR2 YENEEA. Trimming took 3 bases from V and 4 from J, leaving 6 bases between them. The DNA read from the CDR3 is TGTGCCAGCAGCTTTGACAGCACCGGGGAG. It specifies CASSFDSTGE. The full CDR3 is CASSFDSTGELFF. The full variable domain, completed using reference TRBV11-3 and TRBJ2-2, is EAGVVQSPRYKIIEKKQPVAFWCNPISGHNTLYWYLQNLGQGPELLIRYENEEAVDDSQLPKDRFSAERLKGVDSTLKIQPAELGDSAVYLCASSFDSTGELFFGEGSRLTVL.

CDR3 amino acids: CASTRLFPGPSYEQYF. The DNA read from the CDR3 is TGCGCCAGCACTCGCCTGTTTCCGGGTCCTTCCTACGAG. This rearrangement joins TRBV4-1 to TRBJ2-7, with D uncertain. The read is 3 residues too short to cover the CDR3 end, so that end is filled in from the germline J gene. In germline, CDR1 is MGHRA, CDR2 YSYEKL. V was clipped by 7 bases and J by 1 base, with 20 bases between them. This CDR3 spans 16 amino acids.

According to its frequency, this clone is medium-sized (0.01 to 0.1%). The read ends 3 residues shy of where the CDR3 ends; the end is completed using the germline J gene. The J gene is TRBJ2-5, the V gene TRBV7-2; D not certain. This CDR3 has 13 amino acids. CDR1 is SGHTA and CDR2 is FQGNSA in the germline V gene. Trimming left V 1 base short and J 7 bases short, with 10 bases between. The covered CDR3 bases are TGTGCCAGCAGCTTAGGACTCCTTAGGACC. Translated: CASSLGLLRT. In full, the CDR3 is CASSLGLLRTQYF.

Concerning this clone itself: The CDR3 end lies 3 residues beyond the end of the read and is filled in from the germline J gene. The J gene is TRBJ2-2, the V gene TRBV20-1; TRBD2 aligns across 13 bases. V lost 5 bases and J lost 2; bases outside the gene matches: 5. The length of the CDR3 is 16 residues. The germline V gene has CDR1 DFQATT and CDR2 SNEGSKA (reference sequence). CDR3 sequence reads: CSALGLAGKNTGELFF. Partial CDR3 DNA: TGCAGTGCTTTGGGACTAGCGGGGAAAAACACCGGGGAG.

About this clone: The sequenced fragment ends 3 residues before the CDR3 boundary, so the rest is inferred from the germline J gene. The chain combines TRBV30 with TRBJ1-3, with D maybe TRBD1 (5 bases). V lost 4 bases, J lost 3 bases, and 10 bases lay in between. Germline V gene data show CDR1 as GTSNPN and CDR2 as SVGIG (reference sequence). The CDR3 has 13 residues. CDR3 DNA (partial): TGTGCCTGGAAAGACAGCCTTGGAAACACC. Its translation: CAWKDSLGNT. The entire CDR3 is CAWKDSLGNTIYF.

Turning to this clone: The read finishes 3 residues shy of the CDR3 end, and the germline J gene is used to complete it. The gene calls are TRBV25-1 and TRBJ2-7; 8 bases agree with TRBD1. The junction had 4 bases not matched to a gene; V was cut back by 4 bases and J by 2 bases. Looked up from germline, CDR1 is MGHDK and CDR2 is SYGVNS. This CDR3 spans 14 amino acids. The covered CDR3 bases are TGTGCCAGCAGTGGAGGGACAGGCCCCTACGAG. Protein product: CASSGGTGPYE. The whole CDR3 sequence is CASSGGTGPYEQYF.

As regards this clone: The read terminates 3 residues ahead of where the CDR3 ends, so the germline J gene completes it. The chain is built from TRBV30 and TRBJ2-1; TRBD2 agrees at 10 bases. J lost 8 bases, V lost 2 bases, and 3 bases had no gene match. The CDR3 runs to 13 residues. Germline V lookup: CDR1 GTSNPN, CDR2 SVGIG (reference sequence). CDR3 sequence reads: CAWSYGTSDEQFF. CDR3 bases read: TGTGCCTGGAGTTACGGGACTAGCGATGAG. The whole variable domain, remainder taken from reference TRBV30 and TRBJ2-1, is SQTIHQWPATLVQPVGSPLSLECTVEGTSNPNLYWYRQAAGRGLQLLFYSVGIGQISSEVPQNLSASRPQDRQFILSSKKLLLSDSGFYLCAWSYGTSDEQFFGPGTRLTVL.

The CDR3 is CAISESGGYEQYF. CDR3 DNA (partial): TGTGCCATCAGTGAGTCGGGGGGATACGAG. The rearrangement joins TRBV10-3 to TRBJ2-7, with D tentatively TRBD2 (6 bases). Read coverage stops 3 residues before the CDR3 terminus; the germline J gene supplies the remainder. CDR3 length: 13 residues. Deletions cut 0 bases from V and 4 bases from J, with 7 bases between. Germline CDR1 and CDR2: ENHRY and SYGVKD.

For this clone: The CDR3 end lies 3 residues beyond the end of the read and is filled in from the germline J gene. The chain combines TRBV7-2 with TRBJ2-1, with D perhaps matching TRBD1 (5 bases). This CDR3 spans 15 amino acids. V was clipped by 3 bases and J by 8 bases, with 17 bases between them. Germline CDR1 is SGHTA and CDR2 is FQGNSA. The CDR3 region is CASSLNKRQQYEQFF. Incomplete CDR3 DNA: TGTGCCAGCAGCTTGAACAAAAGACAGCAATATGAG.

The CDR3 bases that were read are TGTGCCAGCAGCCCGGACAGGGGGATCGCTGAA. This gives the protein CASSPDRGIAE. The whole CDR3 protein is CASSPDRGIAEAFF. The rearrangement links TRBV5-8 to TRBJ1-1; 10 bases line up with TRBD1. The read terminates 3 residues ahead of where the CDR3 ends, so the germline J gene completes it. Losses at the gene ends were 4 bases for V and 6 bases for J; bases not matched to a gene: 6. The CDR3 extends over 14 amino acids. Looked up from germline, CDR1 is SGHTS and CDR2 is YDEGEE.

Concerning this clone: The sequenced fragment ends 3 residues before the CDR3 boundary, so the rest is inferred from the germline J gene. The V and J genes are TRBV11-2 and TRBJ1-1, with D hard to call. Trimming took off 4 bases at V and 3 bases at J, with 6 bases between the two ends. The CDR3 spans 12 residues. In germline, CDR1 is SGHAT, CDR2 FQNNGV. Partial CDR3 DNA: TGTGCCAGCAGCTCCATGTACACTGAA. Its protein product is CASSSMYTE. The CDR3, in full, reads CASSSMYTEAFF.

Of note for this clone: The missing CDR3 end, 3 residues past where the read stops, is filled in from the germline J gene. V and J are TRBV7-9 and TRBJ1-6, with 9 bases fitting TRBD1. The CDR3 sequence is 14 residues long. Germline CDR1 is SEHNR and CDR2 is FQNEAQ (reference sequence). V was clipped by 5 bases and J by 7 bases; unmatched bases: 3. The sequenced part of the CDR3 DNA is TGTGCCAGCAGCCCGGGACAGGGAAATTCACCC. It translates to CASSPGQGNSP. The entire CDR3 protein reads CASSPGQGNSPLHF.

Turning to this clone: The read finishes 3 residues shy of the CDR3 end, and the germline J gene is used to complete it. This chain connects TRBV7-2 to TRBJ2-5; 13 bases are shared with TRBD2. Germline V gives CDR1 SGHTA, CDR2 FQGNSA. This CDR3 comprises 15 residues. V gave up 3 bases and J gave up 5 bases; unmatched junction bases: 3. The CDR3 reads CASSFTSGGAETQYF. The covered CDR3 bases are TGTGCCAGCAGCTTCACTAGCGGGGGGGCTGAGACC.

Comments on this clone: The CDR3 end lies 3 residues beyond the end of the read and is filled in from the germline J gene. The rearrangement uses TRBV5-1 and TRBJ2-1, with TRBD1 matching over 7 bases. CDR1 is SGHRS, CDR2 YFSETQ, per germline. The trim removed 4 bases at V and 4 bases at J, leaving 8 bases unmatched. The CDR3 length is 15 residues. CDR3 DNA, as far as it was read: TGCGCCAGCAGCCCAGGGGGATCAGTGTACAATGAG. This translates into CASSPGGSVYNE. The whole CDR3 sequence is CASSPGGSVYNEQFF.